Below are 24 T cell receptor beta chains sequenced from a single sample in a study of beta chain features in type 1 diabetes. Sequencing targeted expressed TCRB transcripts, as all isolated RNA had been reverse transcribed. The table came from immunoSEQ multiplex PCR; TCRdb's copy has only in-frame clones and leaves some out. The sample has under 900,000 clones, roughly a sixth seen once. Sequencing was performed on naive CD4+ T cells from blood. The receptor set was obtained from a woman between 18 and 30 years old in good health.

This clone was seen a few times. This chain uses TRBV7-2 with TRBJ2-7, with 11 positions matching TRBD2. With 0 bases clipped from V and 4 bases from J, the junction kept 5 bases outside the gene matches. Germline V lookup: CDR1 SGHTA, CDR2 FQGNSA. CDR3 length: 16 residues. The CDR3 nucleotides read TGTGCCAGCAGCTTAGCGCTGGCTAGCGGGAGGTACGAGCAGTACTTC. It yields the protein CASSLALASGRYEQYF.

The genes are TRBV18 and TRBJ1-1, with a weak D call TRBD1 (6 bases). This CDR3 is 15 amino acids long. Germline-derived CDR1 and CDR2 are KGHSH and LQKENI. V lost 0 bases and J 1 base, leaving 9 bases between the germline ends. In nucleotides, the CDR3 is TGTGCCAGCTCACCACCTGCAGGGGAGAACACTGAAGCTTTCTTT. It is translated as CASSPPAGENTEAFF.

For this clone: Distinct nucleotide sequences in the sample also encode this CDR3. The V call is TRBV6-5, the J call TRBJ1-5, with unresolved D. With 0 bases removed from V and 7 bases from J, the gap between germline ends came to 10 bases. Germline values: CDR1 MNHEY, CDR2 SVGAGI. The CDR3 loop spans 14 amino acids. CDR3 region: CASSYSGGNQPQHF. The CDR3 DNA reads as TGTGCCAGCAGTTACTCAGGCGGGAACCAGCCCCAGCATTTT.

The chain has TRBV15 and TRBJ2-2, with 12 bases identical to TRBD2. Germline V lookup: CDR1 LNHNV, CDR2 YYDKDF (reference sequence). This CDR3 comprises 18 residues. Trimming removed 0 bases from V and 10 bases from J; junction bases left unmatched: 12. The CDR3: CATSRDKGQTSGRMELFF. CDR3 bases: TGTGCCACCAGCAGAGATAAGGGACAGACTAGCGGGAGAATGGAGCTGTTTTTT.

This clone was seen more than once but under ten times. The V and J genes are TRBV28 and TRBJ2-7, with TRBD2 identical over 10 bases. Germline CDR1 is MDHEN and CDR2 is SYDVKM. The CDR3 sequence is 12 residues long. V trimming: 6 bases; J trimming: 12 bases; junction bases outside the gene matches: 8. This CDR3 reads CASSYPGLATYF. The CDR3 DNA sequence: TGTGCCAGCAGCTATCCGGGACTAGCGACGTACTTC. Variable domain in full (rest from reference TRBV28 and TRBJ2-7): DVKVTQSSRYLVKRTGEKVFLECVQDMDHENMFWYRQDPGLGLRLIYFSYDVKMKEKGDIPEGYSVSREKKERFSLILESASTNQTSMYLCASSYPGLATYFGPGTRLTVT.

The chain carries TRBV2 and TRBJ2-3; 7 nucleotides agree with TRBD2. Germline V gene lookup returns CDR1 SNHLY and CDR2 FYNNEI. V was pared by 4 bases and J by 8 bases, with 12 bases of the junction left unmatched. The CDR3 loop spans 15 amino acids. The CDR3 loop is CASSGSLQRGGTQYF. The DNA of the CDR3 is TGTGCCAGCAGTGGTTCGCTACAGCGCGGGGGTACGCAGTATTTT.

This clone turned up a few times. The genes are TRBV20-1 and TRBJ2-5; no clear D gene. The V and J ends lost 6 bases and 5 bases respectively, with 10 bases between them. Germline lookup yields CDR1 DFQATT and CDR2 SNEGSKA (reference sequence). This CDR3 comprises 11 residues. The CDR3 region has the DNA TGCAGTGCGAGCAGCTGGGAGACCCAGTACTTC. Amino acid sequence: CSASSWETQYF.

The rearrangement links TRBV7-2 to TRBJ2-1; D might be TRBD1 (6 bases). Looked up from germline, CDR1 is SGHTA and CDR2 is FQGNSA. V lost 2 bases to trimming and J lost 0 bases, with 8 bases between them. The CDR3 has 15 residues. Here the CDR3 DNA reads TGTGCCAGCAGCTTACTGGGGGCCTCCTACAATGAGCAGTTCTTC. This sequence encodes CASSLLGASYNEQFF.

The chain recombines TRBV4-3 with TRBJ2-5; TRBD2 matches 9 bases. Germline assignment: CDR1 LGHNA and CDR2 YSLEER. The CDR3 contains 15 residues. Trimming at V came to 4 bases and at J to 11 bases, leaving 14 bases not matched to a gene. CDR3 region: CASSPGGVAGVRQYF. CDR3 bases: TGCGCCAGCAGCCCAGGTGGGGTAGCGGGAGTCCGACAGTACTTC.

V and J are TRBV14 and TRBJ2-7; D is unclear. Germline-derived CDR1 and CDR2 are SGHDN and FVKESK. This CDR3 contains 12 residues. V gave up 0 bases and J gave up 8 bases, with 8 bases separating them. The CDR3 region is CASSQDRRKQYF. The CDR3 bases are TGTGCCAGCAGCCAAGATCGCCGTAAGCAGTACTTC.

The table lists this clone with a few counts. This chain joins TRBV9 and TRBJ2-1; 10 positions agree with TRBD2. Germline CDR1 reads SGDLS; CDR2 reads YYNGEE. The CDR3 spans 16 residues. With 0 bases clipped from V and 6 bases from J, the junction kept 6 bases outside the gene matches. The CDR3: CASSVGAGGPGNEQFF. CDR3 DNA sequence: TGTGCCAGCAGCGTAGGAGCGGGAGGGCCGGGCAATGAGCAGTTCTTC.

This clone has more than one count but fewer than ten. The chain is built from TRBV7-8 and TRBJ1-2, with no clear D. V was pared by 5 bases and J by 8 bases, with 15 bases between. The CDR3 spans 13 residues. From germline, CDR1 is SGHVS and CDR2 FQNEAQ. In DNA form, the CDR3 reads TGTGCCAGCAGCCCAAGAGGATTTCGCGGCTACACCTTC. Its translation: CASSPRGFRGYTF.

This sequence joins TRBV28 and TRBJ2-3, with D perhaps TRBD2 (6 bases). Germline V CDR1 and CDR2: MDHEN, SYDVKM. This CDR3 has 15 amino acids. Trimming pared 6 bases from V and 8 bases from J, leaving 21 bases between. CDR3: CASSLRREAGGTQYF. The CDR3 DNA sequence: TGTGCCAGCAGCCTCCGGCGGGAAGCAGGAGGTACGCAGTATTTT.

In DNA, the CDR3 is TGTGCCAGCAGACGGACTAGCGGGATATCAGATACGCAGTATTTT. Protein product: CASRRTSGISDTQYF. V gene TRBV6-5 combines with J gene TRBJ2-3; 12 nucleotides line up with TRBD2. The CDR3 is 15 amino acids. CDR1 and CDR2 from the germline V gene are MNHEY and SVGAGI. The V gene end was trimmed by 6 bases and the J gene end by 4 bases; junction bases not matched to a gene: 5.

This chain links TRBV5-4 with TRBJ2-3; the match to TRBD2 covers 11 bases. The V gene end was trimmed by 4 bases and the J gene end by 4 bases; junction bases not matched to a gene: 8. Germline CDR1 is SGHNT and CDR2 is YYREEE (reference sequence). The CDR3 extends over 16 amino acids. The CDR3, as DNA: TGTGCCAGCAGCCCCAGACTAGCGGGAAGTTCAGATACGCAGTATTTT. This gives the protein CASSPRLAGSSDTQYF.

A note on this clone: Different DNA sequences within this sample yield the same CDR3. This sequence joins TRBV28 and TRBJ2-5; a weak D match, TRBD2 (6 bases). V was cut by 5 bases and J by 5 bases, with 9 bases left in between. The CDR3 length is 12 residues. The V gene's germline CDR1 is MDHEN and CDR2 SYDVKM. In nucleotides, the CDR3 is TGTGCCAGCAGTAGCGGGCGGGAGACCCAGTACTTC. This encodes CASSSGRETQYF.

Concerning this clone itself: Additional DNA sequences in this sample encode the identical CDR3. The rearrangement uses TRBV6-5 and TRBJ2-5; D is ambiguous. V shed 2 bases and J shed 4 bases, with 5 bases lying between them. Germline V lookup: CDR1 MNHEY, CDR2 SVGAGI. The CDR3 sequence is 12 residues long. The DNA of the CDR3 is TGTGCCAGCAGTTACGGCGGAGAGACCCAGTACTTC. It codes for CASSYGGETQYF.

J is TRBJ2-5 and V is TRBV15; weak D call: TRBD1 (6 bases). The last part of the DNA fits TRBJ2-7 better; the J call may be wrong. CDR3 length equals 14 residues. Germline loops: CDR1 LNHNV, CDR2 YYDKDF (reference sequence). The CDR3 loop reads CATSRTRQDYEQYF. The DNA for the CDR3 is TGTGCCACCAGCAGGACTCGACAGGACTACGAGCAGTACTTC.

This clone has only a few counts. This rearrangement joins TRBV6-6 to TRBJ2-1; 9 bases map to TRBD1. V trimming: 1 base; J trimming: 7 bases; junction bases outside the gene matches: 8. Germline CDR1 reads MNHNY; CDR2 reads SVGAGI (reference sequence). The CDR3 sequence is 16 residues long. The CDR3 loop is CASSYFFRDRDNEQFF. For the CDR3, the DNA is TGTGCCAGCAGTTACTTTTTTCGGGACAGGGATAATGAGCAGTTCTTC.

The chain uses TRBV5-6 and TRBJ1-2, with TRBD1 as a possible D gene (6 bases). The germline CDR1 and CDR2 sequences are SGHDT and YYEEEE. With 4 bases removed from V and 7 bases from J, the gap between germline ends came to 14 bases. The CDR3 is 13 amino acids. CDR3 region: CASSPDRSRGYTF. CDR3 DNA sequence: TGTGCCAGCAGCCCAGACAGGTCTCGTGGCTACACCTTC.

This clone was detected only a few times. The J gene is TRBJ2-6, the V gene TRBV11-2; D call uncertain. The CDR3 loop spans 19 amino acids. Trimming pared 0 bases from V and 0 bases from J, leaving 15 bases between. Germline V CDR1 and CDR2: SGHAT, FQNNGV. In nucleotides, the CDR3 is TGTGCCAGCAGCTTAGATTTACCCCGGATGGGCTCTGGGGCCAACGTCCTGACTTTC. Translation gives CASSLDLPRMGSGANVLTF.

V and J are TRBV9 and TRBJ2-5, with D tentatively TRBD1 or TRBD2 (5 bases each). Trimming removed 4 bases at V and 3 bases at J, with 13 bases between. The CDR3 covers 14 residues. Germline-derived CDR1 and CDR2 are SGDLS and YYNGEE. In DNA form, the CDR3 reads TGTGCCAGCAGCCCCCCCGGGGCGGAAGAGACCCAGTACTTC. Its protein is CASSPPGAEETQYF.

This clone was detected a few times. The rearrangement links TRBV5-1 to TRBJ2-7; weak D call: TRBD1 (6 bases). Trimming cost V 0 bases and J 1 base, with 11 bases left between them. From germline, CDR1 is SGHRS and CDR2 YFSETQ. The CDR3 is 15 residues long. The chain's CDR3 is CASSLVRGLSYEQYF. CDR3 DNA: TGCGCCAGCAGCTTGGTCAGGGGTTTGTCCTACGAGCAGTACTTC. The variable domain in full, with the rest retrieved from reference TRBV5-1 and TRBJ2-7, is KAGVTQTPRYLIKTRGQQVTLSCSPISGHRSVSWYQQTPGQGLQFLFEYFSETQRNKGNFPGRFSGRQFSNSRSEMNVSTLELGDSALYLCASSLVRGLSYEQYFGPGTRLTVT.

The chain employs TRBV7-9 and TRBJ1-1; D is perhaps TRBD1 (6 bases). The CDR3 extends over 15 amino acids. Trimming removed 4 bases at V and 3 bases at J, with 15 bases between. Germline CDR1 SEHNR, CDR2 FQNEAQ (reference sequence). As DNA, the CDR3 is TGTGCCAGCAGCTCCCTCAGGGGAGGGGACACTGAAGCTTTCTTT. Residues: CASSSLRGGDTEAFF.